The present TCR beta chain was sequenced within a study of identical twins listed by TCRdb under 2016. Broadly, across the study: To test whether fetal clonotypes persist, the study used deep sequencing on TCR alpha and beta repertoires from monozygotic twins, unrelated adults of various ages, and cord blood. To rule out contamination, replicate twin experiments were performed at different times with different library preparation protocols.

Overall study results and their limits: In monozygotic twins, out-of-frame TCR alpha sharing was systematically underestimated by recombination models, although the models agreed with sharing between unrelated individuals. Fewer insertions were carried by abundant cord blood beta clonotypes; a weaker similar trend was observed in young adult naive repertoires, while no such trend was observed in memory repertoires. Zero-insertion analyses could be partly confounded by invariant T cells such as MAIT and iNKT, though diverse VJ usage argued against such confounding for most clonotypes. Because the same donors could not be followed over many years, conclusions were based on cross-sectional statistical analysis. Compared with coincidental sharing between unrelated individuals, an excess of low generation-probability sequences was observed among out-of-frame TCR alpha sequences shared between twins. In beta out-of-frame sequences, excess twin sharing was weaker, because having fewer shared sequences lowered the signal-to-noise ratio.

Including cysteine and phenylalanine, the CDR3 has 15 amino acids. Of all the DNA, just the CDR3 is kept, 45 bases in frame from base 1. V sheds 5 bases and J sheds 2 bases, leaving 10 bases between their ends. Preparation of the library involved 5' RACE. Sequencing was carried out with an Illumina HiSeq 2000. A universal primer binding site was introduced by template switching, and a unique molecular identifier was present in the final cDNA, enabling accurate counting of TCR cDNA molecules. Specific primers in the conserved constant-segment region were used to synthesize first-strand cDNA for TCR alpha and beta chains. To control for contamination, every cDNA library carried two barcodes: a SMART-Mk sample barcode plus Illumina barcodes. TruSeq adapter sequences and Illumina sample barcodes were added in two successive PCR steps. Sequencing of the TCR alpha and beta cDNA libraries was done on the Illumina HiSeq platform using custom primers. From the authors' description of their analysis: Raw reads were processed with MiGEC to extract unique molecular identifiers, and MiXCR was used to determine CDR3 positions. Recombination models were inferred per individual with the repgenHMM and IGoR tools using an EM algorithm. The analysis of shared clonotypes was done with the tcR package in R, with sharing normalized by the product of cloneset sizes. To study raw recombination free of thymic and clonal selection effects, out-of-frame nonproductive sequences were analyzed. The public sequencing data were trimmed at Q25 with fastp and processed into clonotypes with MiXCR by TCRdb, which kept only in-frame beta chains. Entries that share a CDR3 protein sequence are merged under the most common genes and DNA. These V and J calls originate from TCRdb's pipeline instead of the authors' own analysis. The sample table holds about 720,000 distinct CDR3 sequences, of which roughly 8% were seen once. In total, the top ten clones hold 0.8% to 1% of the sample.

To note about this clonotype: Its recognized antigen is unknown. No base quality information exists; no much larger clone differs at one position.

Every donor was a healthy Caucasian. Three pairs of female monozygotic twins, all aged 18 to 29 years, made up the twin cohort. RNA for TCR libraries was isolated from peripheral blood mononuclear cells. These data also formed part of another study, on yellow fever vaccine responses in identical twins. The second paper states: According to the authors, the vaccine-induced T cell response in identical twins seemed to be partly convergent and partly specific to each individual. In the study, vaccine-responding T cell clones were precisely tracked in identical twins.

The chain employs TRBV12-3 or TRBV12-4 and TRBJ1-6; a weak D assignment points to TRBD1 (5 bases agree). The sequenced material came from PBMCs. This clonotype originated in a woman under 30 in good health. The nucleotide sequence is TGTGCCAGCAGTACCAGGGTTCCCTATAATTCACCCCTCCACTTT. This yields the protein CASSTRVPYNSPLHF.